The 5 T cell receptor beta chains below come from one sample, sequenced in a study of identical twins. TCRdb ran MiXCR on the 5' RACE reads and lists one entry per CDR3 protein. The sample yields about 340,000 distinct CDR3 sequences, roughly 9% seen once. The sequencing input was naive T cells sorted from blood. These receptors all stem from a woman aged 45-65 years in good health.

There are a few counts of this clonotype. The V and J genes are TRBV6-5 and TRBJ2-2; 9 nucleotides line up with TRBD1. The CDR3 covers 15 residues. The trim removed 6 bases at V and 4 bases at J, leaving 6 bases unmatched. The germline V gene has CDR1 MNHEY and CDR2 SVGAGI. CDR3 region: CASRTQGAITGELFF. The CDR3 DNA sequence: TGTGCCAGCAGGACACAGGGGGCCATCACCGGGGAGCTGTTTTTT.

V usage is TRBV11-2 and J usage is TRBJ2-2, with a tentative D call TRBD1 (5 bases). V was clipped by 5 bases and J by 0 bases, with 10 bases between them. Looked up from germline, CDR1 is SGHAT and CDR2 is FQNNGV. The CDR3 totals 15 residues. DNA for the CDR3: TGTGCCAGCAGCGCCAAAGGGGCGAACACCGGGGAGCTGTTTTTT. It is translated as CASSAKGANTGELFF.

This clonotype was seen a few times. The gene calls are TRBV21-1 and TRBJ2-5; TRBD2, the table's D call, was not compared with the DNA. TRBV21-1 constitutes a pseudogene. CDR3 size: 17 residues. The CDR3 DNA reads as TGTGCCAGCAGCCTCAGAGGACCGGGAGGAACCCAAGAGACCCAGTACTTC. Protein: CASSLRGPGGTQETQYF.

The rearrangement uses TRBV5-1 and TRBJ1-2; no reliable D call. This CDR3 comprises 13 residues. Trimming took off 0 bases at V and 3 bases at J, with 6 bases between the two ends. Looked up from germline, CDR1 is SGHRS and CDR2 is YFSETQ. CDR3: CASSLDVYYGYTF. The CDR3 DNA follows: TGCGCCAGCAGCTTGGACGTCTACTATGGCTACACCTTC.

This clonotype was found a few times. V usage is TRBV7-2 and J usage is TRBJ2-1, with TRBD2 identical over 9 bases. This CDR3 has 17 residues. After removal of 3 bases from V and 3 bases from J, the junction contained 9 bases not matched to a gene. Per germline, CDR1 SGHTA and CDR2 FQGNSA. The CDR3 loop reads CASSLTRPTSGYNEQFF. CDR3 sequence (DNA): TGTGCCAGCAGCTTGACGAGACCGACTAGCGGCTACAATGAGCAGTTCTTC.